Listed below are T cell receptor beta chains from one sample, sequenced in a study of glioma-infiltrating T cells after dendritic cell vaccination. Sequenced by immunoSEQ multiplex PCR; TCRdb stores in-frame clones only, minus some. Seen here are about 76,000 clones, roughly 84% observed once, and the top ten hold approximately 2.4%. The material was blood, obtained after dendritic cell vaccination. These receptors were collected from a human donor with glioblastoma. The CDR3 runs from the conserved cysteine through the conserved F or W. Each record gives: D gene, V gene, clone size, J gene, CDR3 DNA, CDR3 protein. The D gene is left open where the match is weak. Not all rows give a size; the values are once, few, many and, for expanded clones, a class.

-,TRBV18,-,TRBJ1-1,TGTGCCAGCTCACAATACTCTATGACAGAGAACACTGAAGCTTTCTTT,CASSQYSMTENTEAFF
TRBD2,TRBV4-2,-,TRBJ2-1,TGTGCCAGCAGCCAAGCGAAGGCTAGCGGGAGGTGGAGCTCCTACAATGAGCAGTTCTTC,CASSQAKASGRWSSYNEQFF
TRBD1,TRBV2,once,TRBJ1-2,TGTGCCAGCAGTGAGATTGACAGGGCCTATGGCTACACCTTC,CASSEIDRAYGYTF
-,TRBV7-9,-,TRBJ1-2,TGTGCCAGCAGTTCACTTAGATTGACAAATGATGGCTACACCTTC,CASSSLRLTNDGYTF
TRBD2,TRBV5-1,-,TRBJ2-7,TGCGCCAGCAGATATTTAGCGGGGACCTCCTACGAGCAGTACTTC,CASRYLAGTSYEQYF
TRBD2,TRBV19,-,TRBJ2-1,TGTGCCAGTAGTATGCCCGGGAGGCAGGCTGAGCAGTTCTTC,CASSMPGRQAEQFF
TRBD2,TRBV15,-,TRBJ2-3,TGTGCCACCAGCAGAGCCGCTGGTGGTAGCGGGGGGGCCAGTGATACGCAGTATTTT,CATSRAAGGSGGASDTQYF
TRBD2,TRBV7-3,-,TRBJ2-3,TGTGCCAGCAGCTTAACCCCTAGCGGGAGTTTCACAGATACGCAGTATTTT,CASSLTPSGSFTDTQYF
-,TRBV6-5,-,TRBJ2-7,TGTGCCAGCAGTCCAATCAGCGGCGACTCCTACGAGCAGTACTTC,CASSPISGDSYEQYF
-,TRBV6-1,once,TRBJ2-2,TGTGCCAGCTTCCGCGTGGCGGGTGGGACCGGGGAGCTGTTTTTT,CASFRVAGGTGELFF
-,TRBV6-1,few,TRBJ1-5,TGTGCCAGCAGTAGACTCCTTCAGCCCCAGCATTTT,CASSRLLQPQHF
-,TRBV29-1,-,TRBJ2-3,TGCAGCGTTGAAACTCAGGTCACAGATACGCAGTATTTT,CSVETQVTDTQYF
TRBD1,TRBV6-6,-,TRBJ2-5,TGTGCCAGCACCTGGTCGAGGACAGGGGTCCAAGAGACCCAGTACTTC,CASTWSRTGVQETQYF
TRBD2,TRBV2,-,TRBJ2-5,TGTGCCAGCAGTGGTCGGACTAGCGGGGGGGCAGAGACCCAGTACTTC,CASSGRTSGGAETQYF
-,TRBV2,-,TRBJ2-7,TGTGCCAGCAGTGAAGGAACTCCGGGTGAGCAGTACTTC,CASSEGTPGEQYF
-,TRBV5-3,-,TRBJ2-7,TGTGCCAGAAGCTGGGAGACAGGAGGACTAGGGTCTCCGCTTGAGCAGTACTTC,CARSWETGGLGSPLEQYF
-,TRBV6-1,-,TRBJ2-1,TGTGCCAGCAGTGAAGCCACCCCTCAGGACAAGCAGTTCTTC,CASSEATPQDKQFF
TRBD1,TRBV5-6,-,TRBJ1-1,TGTGCCAGCAGTCCTACAGGGGGAGGAACTGAAGCTTTCTTT,CASSPTGGGTEAFF
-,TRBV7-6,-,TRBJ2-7,TGTGCCAGCAGCTTAGGCAGGTTCTACGAGCAGTACTTC,CASSLGRFYEQYF
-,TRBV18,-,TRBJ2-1,TGTGCCAGCTCACCAGGGAGAGAACTTGAGCAGTTCTTC,CASSPGRELEQFF
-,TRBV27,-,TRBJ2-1,TGTGCCAGCAGTTTAGCGGCGGCATTCTACAATGAGCAGTTCTTC,CASSLAAAFYNEQFF
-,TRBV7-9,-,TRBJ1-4,TGTGCCAGCAGCCAACTGAATGAAAAACTGTTTTTT,CASSQLNEKLFF
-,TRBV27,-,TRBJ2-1,TGTGCCAGCAGTTTGAGTCCGGGATCTTACAATGAGCAGTTCTTC,CASSLSPGSYNEQFF
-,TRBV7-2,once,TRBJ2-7,TGTGCCAGCAGTCCAGACCCTACGGGGGAGCAGTACTTC,CASSPDPTGEQYF
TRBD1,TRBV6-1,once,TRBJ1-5,TGTGCCAGTCCGGGACAGGGGGCCGATCAGCCCCAGCATTTT,CASPGQGADQPQHF
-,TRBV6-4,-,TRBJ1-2,TGTGCCAGCACCGATAAGGCATTCAAGCTGGAGGAACTGGACTATGGCTACACCTTC,CASTDKAFKLEELDYGYTF
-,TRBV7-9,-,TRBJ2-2,TGTGCCAGCAGCCCGGGGTCCTTTCCCCACACCGGGGAGCTGTTTTTT,CASSPGSFPHTGELFF
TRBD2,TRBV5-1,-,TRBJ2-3,TGCGCCAGCAGCGGCCTAGCGGGGGGCAGCACAGATACGCAGTATTTT,CASSGLAGGSTDTQYF
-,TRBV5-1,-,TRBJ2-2,TGCGCCAGCAGCTTACAAACGAACGGGGAGCTGTTTTTT,CASSLQTNGELFF
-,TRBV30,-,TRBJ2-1,TGTGCCTGGAGTGCGGGAGCTGGATTGGTGCAGTTCTTC,CAWSAGAGLVQFF
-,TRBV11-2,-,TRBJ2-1,TGTGCCAGCAGCTTAGGGCGGGAAATATTCAATGAGCAGTTCTTC,CASSLGREIFNEQFF